This T cell receptor beta chain was identified in a study of shared clonotypes between healthy human individuals. For the study at large: Per-donor plates numbered three CD4 naive, three CD4 memory, two CD8 naive and one CD8 memory.

Study-level findings and limits: Few donors limited the genetic and exposure-history diversity represented.

In regard to this clone: What it binds is unknown.

CD45RO-negative cells were positively selected for CCR7, leaving out terminally differentiated effector memory CD45RA+ cells. This CDR3 has 15 residues. Germline loops: CDR1 MNHEY, CDR2 SMNVEV (reference sequence). V lost 4 bases, J lost 7 bases, and 8 bases stayed unmatched. Clones were sequenced by immunoSEQ multiplex PCR, and TCRdb holds only the in-frame ones, with some missing. The data show hundreds of thousands of clones, roughly 96% seen once. The sequenced material came from naive CD8+ T cells sorted from blood. The sequence was collected from a woman aged 25 to 39 in good health. This chain joins TRBV27 and TRBJ2-7, with 12 bases aligning to TRBD1. CDR3 loop: CASSSSGTGGREQYF. In DNA form, the CDR3 reads TGTGCCAGCAGTTCATCCGGGACAGGGGGCAGGGAGCAGTACTTC.